The T cell receptor beta chain described here comes from a study of human T cells and chemical hapten exposure. The library tagged each cDNA molecule with unique molecular identifiers. TCRdb re-derived calls from the 5' RACE reads in MiXCR, one entry per CDR3 protein. The repertoire has 75,000 or so distinct CDR3 sequences, 15% of them found once; the top ten carry approximately 7%. Researchers extracted total RNA from unfractionated whole blood. Germline CDR1 is SGHTA and CDR2 is FQGNSA. The ends were cut back, 1 base at V and 3 bases at J, with 9 bases in the middle. The CDR3 is made up of 14 amino acids.

This clonotype was obtained from a female donor in good health. V is TRBV7-2 and J is TRBJ1-1, with D uncertain. In DNA, the CDR3 is TGTGCCAGCAGCTTAGAACCGTCGTACACTGAAGCTTTCTTT. This encodes CASSLEPSYTEAFF.